This T cell receptor (beta chain) emerged from a study of cytotoxic CD8 clonotypes in ibrutinib-treated CLL. General study points: Clonality grew at ibrutinib response; at progression, it decreased back toward baseline.

About this clone: Antigen unknown.

The data were produced by immunoSEQ multiplex PCR, yet TCRdb's version contains in-frame clones alone and is incomplete. The sample includes roughly 250,000 clones, 70% of them seen just once. Germline-derived CDR1 and CDR2 are MNHEY and SMNVEV (reference sequence). CDR3 size: 15 residues. The V and J ends lost 3 bases and 1 base, in that order; junction bases with no gene match: 2. V and J are TRBV27 and TRBJ2-3; 9 nucleotides line up with TRBD1. This sequence originates from a human donor with chronic lymphocytic leukemia. The sequencing used PBMCs, collected after 24 months of ibrutinib treatment. The CDR3 DNA is TGTGCCAGCAGTTTCCGGACAGGGGGCACAGATACGCAGTATTTT. Its translation: CASSFRTGGTDTQYF.